This is a list of T cell receptor beta chains from one sample in a study of blood T cell repertoires in COVID-19. Using immunoSEQ multiplex PCR, the repertoire was profiled, and TCRdb retains in-frame clones only, with some absent. The data hold around 290,000 clones, with approximately 92% observed a single time. The sequenced material came from PBMCs or T cells enriched from blood (not recorded which). These receptors were taken from a woman in her 30s who had recovered from COVID-19. CDR3s include the opening cysteine and the closing phenylalanine or tryptophan. A D gene is named only where the DNA matches it firmly. The size of a clone is reported for some rows only, either as once, few or many, or as a class for expanded clones.

abundance	j_gene	v_gene	d_gene	CDR3aa	CDR3nt
.	TRBJ1-6	TRBV10-3	.	CATHGGSSYNSPLHF	TGTGCCACCCATGGCGGTAGCTCCTATAATTCACCCCTCCACTTT
.	TRBJ1-2	TRBV2	TRBD1	CASSSGTEASF	TGTGCCAGCAGCTCCGGGACAGAAGCCTCCTTC
once	TRBJ2-1	TRBV19	TRBD2	CASSIGTSGGSYNEQFF	TGTGCCAGTAGTATCGGGACTAGCGGGGGGAGCTACAATGAGCAGTTCTTC
.	TRBJ2-1	TRBV30	TRBD2	CAWSVRGRFLGEQFF	TGTGCCTGGAGTGTTCGCGGGAGGTTTTTAGGAGAGCAGTTCTTC
.	TRBJ2-4	TRBV4-1	.	CASRHADSEIQYF	TGCGCCAGCCGCCACGCTGACTCCGAAATTCAGTACTTC
.	TRBJ2-3	TRBV5-1	TRBD1	CASSLGSGGSTDTQYF	TGCGCCAGCAGCTTGGGGTCAGGGGGTAGCACAGATACGCAGTATTTT
.	TRBJ2-7	TRBV11-3	TRBD2	CASSSVSSGSYEQYF	TGTGCCAGCAGCTCAGTTTCTAGCGGGAGTTACGAGCAGTACTTC
.	TRBJ2-5	TRBV28	TRBD1	CASRPDREETQYF	TGTGCCAGCAGACCCGACAGGGAAGAGACCCAGTACTTC
.	TRBJ1-5	TRBV3-1/TRBV3-2	TRBD1	CASSQGQGVQPQHF	TGTGCCAGCAGCCAGGGACAGGGTGTTCAGCCCCAGCATTTT
.	TRBJ2-3	TRBV29-1	TRBD2	CSVDLLAGGADTQYF	TGCAGCGTTGATTTACTAGCGGGAGGGGCAGATACGCAGTATTTT
.	TRBJ2-3	TRBV19	TRBD1	CASSWGQGGIDTQYF	TGTGCCAGTAGCTGGGGACAGGGAGGTATAGATACGCAGTATTTT
.	TRBJ2-7	TRBV19	.	CASSRGQSHEQYF	TGTGCCAGTAGCAGAGGACAGTCCCACGAGCAGTACTTC
.	TRBJ1-1	TRBV7-2	.	CASSLDEVRTEAFF	TGTGCCAGCAGCTTAGACGAGGTGAGGACTGAAGCTTTCTTT
.	TRBJ1-2	TRBV27	.	CASSLVGANYGYTF	TGTGCCAGCAGTTTGGTAGGAGCTAACTATGGCTACACCTTC
.	TRBJ1-5	TRBV28	TRBD1	CASSPSGTVNQPQHF	TGTGCCAGCAGTCCTTCCGGGACAGTCAATCAGCCCCAGCATTTT
once	TRBJ1-4	TRBV28	.	CASSRFEVGKLFF	TGTGCCAGCAGTCGCTTTGAAGTCGGGAAACTGTTTTTT
.	TRBJ2-3	TRBV11-2	TRBD2	CASSERVASGSTDTQYF	TGTGCCAGCAGCGAACGAGTGGCTAGCGGAAGCACAGATACGCAGTATTTT
.	TRBJ2-1	TRBV28	TRBD2	CASSLGTSGSNEQFF	TGTGCCAGCAGTTTAGGGACTAGCGGGAGTAATGAGCAGTTCTTC
.	TRBJ2-1	TRBV28	TRBD2	CASSLEGGRYYNEQFF	TGTGCCAGCAGTTTAGAGGGCGGGAGGTACTACAATGAGCAGTTCTTC
.	TRBJ2-1	TRBV5-4	TRBD1	CASSLGGTGVSYNEQFF	TGTGCCAGCAGCTTGGGTGGCACAGGGGTTTCCTACAATGAGCAGTTCTTC
few	TRBJ1-1	TRBV7-9	TRBD1	CASSSYRGTNTEAFF	TGTGCCAGCAGCTCATACAGGGGTACGAACACTGAAGCTTTCTTT
.	TRBJ1-1	TRBV15	TRBD1	CATSRDLTGTVYMNTEAFF	TGTGCCACCAGCAGAGACCTAACCGGGACAGTATACATGAACACTGAAGCTTTCTTT
once	TRBJ1-2	TRBV7-9	.	CASSLLGQDGYTF	TGTGCCAGCAGCTTGCTAGGACAAGATGGCTACACCTTC
.	TRBJ2-3	TRBV2	TRBD2	CASEKGTGLAMVTDTQYF	TGTGCCAGTGAAAAAGGTACGGGACTAGCGATGGTGACAGATACGCAGTATTTT
.	TRBJ1-1	TRBV5-5	.	CASSWDYRTEAFF	TGTGCCAGCAGCTGGGACTACAGGACTGAAGCTTTCTTT
once	TRBJ2-3	TRBV18	TRBD2	CASSPTTSRSTDTQYF	TGTGCCAGCTCACCAACGACTAGCAGAAGCACAGATACGCAGTATTTT
few	TRBJ1-2	TRBV7-2	.	CASSFYGGRYTF	TGTGCCAGCAGCTTCTACGGGGGTCGCTACACCTTC
.	TRBJ2-1	TRBV4-1	.	CASSQDENFYNEQFF	TGCGCCAGCAGCCAAGATGAGAACTTCTACAATGAGCAGTTCTTC
.	TRBJ2-1	TRBV11-2	.	CASSPVLRSYNEQFF	TGTGCCAGCAGCCCCGTTCTGCGCTCCTACAATGAGCAGTTCTTC
.	TRBJ2-1	TRBV11-3	TRBD1	CASSQGDSFSSYNEQFF	TGTGCCAGTTCACAGGGGGACTCATTTAGCTCCTACAATGAGCAGTTCTTC
.	TRBJ1-2	TRBV7-9	.	CASSLVDSNYGYTF	TGTGCCAGCAGCTTAGTTGATAGTAACTATGGCTACACCTTC
.	TRBJ2-5	TRBV7-2	.	CASSGGIQETQYF	TGTGCCAGCAGCGGAGGGATCCAAGAGACCCAGTACTTC
.	TRBJ2-7	TRBV30	TRBD1	CAWGQGAPYEQYF	TGTGCCTGGGGACAGGGGGCCCCCTACGAGCAGTACTTC
.	TRBJ2-1	TRBV27	TRBD2	CASSTGLAGDNEQFF	TGTGCCAGCAGTACCGGACTAGCGGGAGACAATGAGCAGTTCTTC